These 8 T cell receptor beta chains came from one sample sequenced in a study of PD-L1 blockade in urothelial cancer. Sample time point: pretreatment peripheral blood. TCRdb's copy holds only in-frame clones and misses some; the assay was immunoSEQ multiplex PCR. The table records 30,000 to 50,000 clones, just over 90% of them present only once. Sequences were derived from PBMCs, sampled around atezolizumab (anti-PD-L1) treatment. The receptors stem from a woman aged 60-75 years with urothelial cancer.

CDR3 bases: TGTGCCAGCTCACCAACGACAGTCTATGGCTACACCTTC. Translated, it gives CASSPTTVYGYTF. The chain recombines TRBV18 with TRBJ1-2, with D possibly TRBD1 on 5 matching bases. In germline, CDR1 is KGHSH, CDR2 LQKENI. The CDR3 extends over 13 amino acids. Trimming took off 2 bases at V and 4 bases at J, with 8 bases between the two ends.

The CDR3 loop reads CASTIREVWKNTEAFF. DNA for the CDR3: TGTGCCAGCACAATACGAGAGGTTTGGAAGAACACTGAAGCTTTCTTT. This chain connects TRBV28 to TRBJ1-1; no clear D gene. Germline V gene sequence: CDR1 MDHEN, CDR2 SYDVKM. The CDR3 runs to 16 residues. The V end was cut by 7 bases, the J end by 1 base, with 19 bases between.

The rearrangement links TRBV19 to TRBJ2-3, with D perhaps TRBD1 (5 bases). Germline V lookup: CDR1 LNHDA, CDR2 SQIVND (reference sequence). This CDR3 comprises 13 residues. V lost 5 bases, J lost 2 bases, and 8 bases lay in between. CDR3 in DNA: TGTGCCAGTAGTTTCAGGGACACAGATACGCAGTATTTT. Protein product: CASSFRDTDTQYF. Full variable domain (missing parts from reference TRBV19 and TRBJ2-3): DGGITQSPKYLFRKEGQNVTLSCEQNLNHDAMYWYRQDPGQGLRLIYYSQIVNDFQKGDIAEGYSVSREKKESFPLTVTSAQKNPTAFYLCASSFRDTDTQYFGPGTRLTVL.

This sequence joins TRBV5-6 and TRBJ2-7, with 10 bases fitting TRBD1. Germline V CDR1 and CDR2: SGHDT, YYEEEE. The CDR3 contains 15 residues. J lost 3 bases, V lost 2 bases, and 5 bases had no gene match. The CDR3 region has the DNA TGTGCCAGCAGCTTCTCGACAGGGGGCTTCTACGAGCAGTACTTC. Translated, it gives CASSFSTGGFYEQYF.

The rearrangement links TRBV5-1 to TRBJ2-3; no reliable D call. The CDR3 has 15 residues. CDR1 is SGHRS, CDR2 YFSETQ, per germline. Trimming took 2 bases from V and 2 from J, leaving 12 bases between them. CDR3: CASSLNSQDTDTQYF. The CDR3, as DNA: TGCGCCAGCAGCTTAAACAGCCAAGACACAGATACGCAGTATTTT.

The chain employs TRBV28 and TRBJ1-2; 7 bases agree with TRBD1. V shed 5 bases, J shed 0 bases, and the junction held 9 bases outside the gene matches. Germline V gives CDR1 MDHEN, CDR2 SYDVKM. The CDR3 extends over 16 amino acids. CDR3 DNA: TGTGCCAGCAGTCCAGTAGGAGGGGGCCCTAACTATGGCTACACCTTC. This encodes CASSPVGGGPNYGYTF.

V is TRBV21-1 and J is TRBJ2-5; TRBD2, the D gene given by the table, was not confirmed from the DNA. TRBV21-1 is deemed a pseudogene. CDR3 length: 19 amino acids. CDR3 in DNA: TGTGCCAGCAGCAAAGGGGGACTAGCGGGAACGGGGCACCAAGAGACCCAGTACTTC. Its translation is CASSKGGLAGTGHQETQYF.

This sequence joins TRBV7-9 and TRBJ2-5, with a weak D call TRBD2 (6 bases). The V gene lost 5 bases and the J gene lost 1 base, with 11 bases spanning the gap. The length of the CDR3 is 14 residues. Germline V gives CDR1 SEHNR, CDR2 FQNEAQ (reference sequence). CDR3 in DNA: TGTGCCAGCAGCAGAGGCGGGGCCCAAGAGACCCAGTACTTC. This sequence encodes CASSRGGAQETQYF.